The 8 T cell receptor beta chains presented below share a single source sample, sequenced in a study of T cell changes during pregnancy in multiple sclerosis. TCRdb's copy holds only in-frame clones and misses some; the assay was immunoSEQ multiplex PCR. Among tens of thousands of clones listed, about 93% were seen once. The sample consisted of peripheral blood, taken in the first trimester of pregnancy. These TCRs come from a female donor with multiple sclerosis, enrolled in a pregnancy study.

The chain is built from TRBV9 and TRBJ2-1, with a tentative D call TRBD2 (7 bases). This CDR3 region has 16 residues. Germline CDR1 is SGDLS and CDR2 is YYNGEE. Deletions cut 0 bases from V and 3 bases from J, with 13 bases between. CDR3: CASSVGGGGFYNEQFF. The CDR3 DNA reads TGTGCCAGCAGCGTAGGGGGCGGGGGCTTCTACAATGAGCAGTTCTTC.

CDR3 sequence (DNA): TGTGCCTGGAGTGGGGACAGGCCACCCAAGGAAAAACTGTTTTTT. It is translated as CAWSGDRPPKEKLFF. This sequence joins TRBV30 and TRBJ1-4; 8 bases map to TRBD1. With 1 base clipped from V and 8 bases from J, the junction kept 9 bases outside the gene matches. The CDR3 consists of 15 residues. Germline V gene lookup returns CDR1 GTSNPN and CDR2 SVGIG (reference sequence).

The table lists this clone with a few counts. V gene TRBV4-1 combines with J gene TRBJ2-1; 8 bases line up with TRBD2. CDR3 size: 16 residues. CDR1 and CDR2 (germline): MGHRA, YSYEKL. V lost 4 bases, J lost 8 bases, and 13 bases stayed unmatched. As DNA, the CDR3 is TGCGCCAGCAGCCCGGGGGGGGGTTGGATTCCGGATGAGCAGTTCTTC. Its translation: CASSPGGGWIPDEQFF.

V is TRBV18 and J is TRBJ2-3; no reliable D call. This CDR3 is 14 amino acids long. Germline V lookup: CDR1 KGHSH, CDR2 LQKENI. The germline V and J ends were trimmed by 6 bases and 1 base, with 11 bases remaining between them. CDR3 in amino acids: CASSRLQGTDTQYF. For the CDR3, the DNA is TGTGCCAGCTCGCGTCTCCAGGGCACAGATACGCAGTATTTT.

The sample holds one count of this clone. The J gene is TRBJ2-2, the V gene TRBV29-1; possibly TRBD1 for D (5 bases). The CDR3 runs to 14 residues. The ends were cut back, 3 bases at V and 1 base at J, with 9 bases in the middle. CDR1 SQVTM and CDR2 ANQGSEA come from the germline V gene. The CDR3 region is CSVDPDRNTGELFF. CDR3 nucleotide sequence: TGCAGCGTTGACCCCGACAGGAACACCGGGGAGCTGTTTTTT.

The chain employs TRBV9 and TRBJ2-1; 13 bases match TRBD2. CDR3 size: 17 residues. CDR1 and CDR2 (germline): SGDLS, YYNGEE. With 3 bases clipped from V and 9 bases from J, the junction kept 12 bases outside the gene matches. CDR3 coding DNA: TGTGCCAGCAGCGCATTCGGGACTAGCGGGACCCACAGTGAGCAGTTCTTC. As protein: CASSAFGTSGTHSEQFF. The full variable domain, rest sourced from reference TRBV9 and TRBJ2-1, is DSGVTQTPKHLITATGQRVTLRCSPRSGDLSVYWYQQSLDQGLQFLIQYYNGEERAKGNILERFSAQQFPDLHSELNLSSLELGDSALYFCASSAFGTSGTHSEQFFGPGTRLTVL.

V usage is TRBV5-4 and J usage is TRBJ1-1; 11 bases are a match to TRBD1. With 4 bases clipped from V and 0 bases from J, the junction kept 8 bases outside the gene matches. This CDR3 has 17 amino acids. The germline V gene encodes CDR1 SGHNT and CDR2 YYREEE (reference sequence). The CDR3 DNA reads TGTGCCAGCAGCACAAGGACAGGGGGCGCAGTGAACACTGAAGCTTTCTTT. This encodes CASSTRTGGAVNTEAFF.

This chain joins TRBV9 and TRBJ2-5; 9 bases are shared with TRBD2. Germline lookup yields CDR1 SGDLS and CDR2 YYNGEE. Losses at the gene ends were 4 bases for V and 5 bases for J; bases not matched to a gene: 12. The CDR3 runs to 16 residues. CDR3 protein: CASSPRPGTSLETQYF. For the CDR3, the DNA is TGTGCCAGCAGCCCCCGTCCCGGGACTAGCCTGGAGACCCAGTACTTC.